A single sample gave rise to the 27 T cell receptor beta chains below, sequenced in a study of identical twins. From the 5' RACE reads, TCRdb called clonotypes with MiXCR, one entry per CDR3 protein. Of 230,000 or so distinct CDR3 sequences listed, about 8% are singletons. The sample was also reused in another study, on yellow fever vaccine responses in identical twins.

Sequenced: CD8+ T cells sorted from blood. These receptors originate from a woman younger than 30 in good health.

In its sample, this clonotype was seen many times. This chain links TRBV20-1 with TRBJ2-4; maybe TRBD1 (6 bases). CDR1 and CDR2 from the germline V gene are DFQATT and SNEGSKA (reference sequence). The CDR3 consists of 15 residues. V gave up 0 bases and J gave up 6 bases, with 15 bases separating them. The CDR3, as DNA: TGCAGTGCTAGAGAATTTGGGGGCTGGGGAAACATTCAGTACTTC. This translates into CSAREFGGWGNIQYF.

This clonotype showed up many times. The CDR3: CSAPIPENSYNEQFF. The CDR3, as DNA: TGCAGTGCTCCAATACCGGAAAACTCCTACAATGAGCAGTTCTTC. This sequence joins TRBV20-1 and TRBJ2-1; D is uncertain. V lost 5 bases, J lost 0 bases, and 14 bases lay in between. Per germline, CDR1 DFQATT and CDR2 SNEGSKA (reference sequence). This CDR3 region has 15 residues.

Ten or more counts support this clonotype. The chain recombines TRBV5-1 with TRBJ2-7, with D possibly being TRBD1 (5 bases). Germline loops: CDR1 SGHRS, CDR2 YFSETQ. The CDR3 consists of 14 residues. V dropped 0 bases and J dropped 3 bases, with 10 bases sitting between them. The CDR3: CASSLAGYGYEQYF. In nucleotides, the CDR3 is TGCGCCAGCAGCTTGGCAGGGTATGGCTACGAGCAGTACTTC.

The table lists this clonotype with a few counts. The rearrangement links TRBV12-3 or TRBV12-4 to TRBJ2-7; D gene unclear. The CDR3 contains 12 residues. The V gene lost 1 base and the J gene lost 6 bases, with 7 bases spanning the gap. The CDR3 is CASSLGWREQYF. CDR3 sequence (DNA): TGTGCCAGCAGTTTAGGTTGGCGCGAGCAGTACTTC.

The table lists this clonotype with a count of one. The chain combines TRBV12-3 or TRBV12-4 with TRBJ2-3; no reliable D call. The germline V and J ends were trimmed by 11 bases and 3 bases, with 30 bases remaining between them. The length of the CDR3 is 18 residues. CDR3 nucleotides: TGTGCCCTCAGTCCGTCTTTGAAGTTCCAGGTCGGTACAGATACGCAGTATTTT. This encodes CALSPSLKFQVGTDTQYF.

This clonotype was recorded a few times. The chain is built from TRBV7-9 and TRBJ2-2, with D possibly TRBD1 on 6 matching bases. The CDR3 length is 14 residues. Germline V gene lookup returns CDR1 SEHNR and CDR2 FQNEAQ (reference sequence). V lost 8 bases, J lost 6 bases, and 16 bases lay in between. The CDR3 DNA reads as TGTGCCAGCCGTCCAACAGGGTTGCCCGGGGAGCTGTTTTTT. Translated: CASRPTGLPGELFF.

This clonotype has ten or more counts. The rearrangement joins TRBV15 to TRBJ2-1; D may be TRBD1 (6 bases). The CDR3 is made up of 14 amino acids. Trimming removed 3 bases from V and 4 bases from J, with 10 bases in between. Germline loops: CDR1 LNHNV, CDR2 YYDKDF (reference sequence). CDR3 DNA sequence: TGTGCCACCAGCAGGGGTGGACAGTACAATGAGCAGTTCTTC. Translated, it gives CATSRGGQYNEQFF.

V gene TRBV5-1 combines with J gene TRBJ2-1; D is possibly TRBD1 or TRBD2 (6 bases each). Germline-derived CDR1 and CDR2 are SGHRS and YFSETQ. The CDR3 has 14 residues. Trimming took off 3 bases at V and 8 bases at J, with 15 bases between the two ends. The CDR3 nucleotides are TGCGCCAGCAGCTCGGGGGCGAACGAGGATGAGCAGTTCTTC. This codes for CASSSGANEDEQFF. Filled out from reference TRBV5-1 and TRBJ2-1, the complete variable domain reads KAGVTQTPRYLIKTRGQQVTLSCSPISGHRSVSWYQQTPGQGLQFLFEYFSETQRNKGNFPGRFSGRQFSNSRSEMNVSTLELGDSALYLCASSSGANEDEQFFGPGTRLTVL.

This clonotype was found many times. V gene TRBV5-6 combines with J gene TRBJ2-1; 11 nucleotides align to TRBD2. The CDR3 is 15 amino acids. Per germline, CDR1 SGHDT and CDR2 YYEEEE. J was trimmed by 6 bases and V by 4 bases; bases with no gene match: 6. This CDR3 is CASSVSGRAFNEQFF. Here the CDR3 DNA reads TGTGCCAGCAGCGTTAGCGGGAGGGCCTTCAATGAGCAGTTCTTC.

This clonotype was detected ten times or more. The V and J genes are TRBV7-9 and TRBJ2-1; 9 positions match TRBD1. Germline CDR1 SEHNR, CDR2 FQNEAQ (reference sequence). Trimming removed 6 bases from V and 8 bases from J; junction bases left unmatched: 11. This CDR3 spans 15 amino acids. CDR3 bases: TGTGCCAGCAGTACCGGGACAGGGTGGTCTGATGAGCAGTTCTTC. Translated, it gives CASSTGTGWSDEQFF.

The rearrangement links TRBV19 to TRBJ2-1; perhaps TRBD1 as D (6 bases). CDR3 size: 14 residues. From germline, CDR1 is LNHDA and CDR2 SQIVND (reference sequence). V lost 6 bases, J lost 3 bases, and 12 bases lay in between. In nucleotides, the CDR3 is TGTGCCAGTAGCGGGGACACCTTCTACAATGAGCAGTTCTTC. As protein: CASSGDTFYNEQFF. The variable domain in full, completed from reference TRBV19 and TRBJ2-1, reads DGGITQSPKYLFRKEGQNVTLSCEQNLNHDAMYWYRQDPGQGLRLIYYSQIVNDFQKGDIAEGYSVSREKKESFPLTVTSAQKNPTAFYLCASSGDTFYNEQFFGPGTRLTVL.

This chain joins TRBV20-1 and TRBJ2-5, with D possibly matching TRBD2 (6 bases). Trimming stripped 0 bases from V and 2 bases from J, with 13 bases between. Germline loops: CDR1 DFQATT, CDR2 SNEGSKA (reference sequence). The CDR3 spans 15 residues. This CDR3 is CSARDRGWVQETQYF. As DNA, the CDR3 is TGCAGTGCTAGAGATCGGGGGTGGGTACAAGAGACCCAGTACTTC.

This clonotype was seen a handful of times. The chain has TRBV4-1 and TRBJ2-5; the D gene could be TRBD1 or TRBD2 (5 bases each). The CDR3 sequence is 16 residues long. V was trimmed by 3 bases and J by 0 bases, leaving 14 bases between them. CDR1 is MGHRA, CDR2 YSYEKL, per germline. This chain's CDR3 is CASSQSRDPYQETQYF. The CDR3 DNA reads TGCGCCAGCAGCCAGTCCCGGGACCCGTACCAAGAGACCCAGTACTTC.

The chain is built from TRBV18 and TRBJ2-5, with 10 bases fitting TRBD2. With V trimmed by 8 bases and J by 3 bases, 6 bases remained unmatched. The CDR3 has 14 residues. Germline CDR1 and CDR2: KGHSH and LQKENI. CDR3: CASQSGRAEETQYF. CDR3 sequence (DNA): TGTGCCAGCCAAAGCGGGAGGGCAGAAGAGACCCAGTACTTC.

This clonotype has a handful of counts. The chain uses TRBV10-2 and TRBJ2-1, with 10 bases aligning to TRBD2. The CDR3 has 17 amino acids. CDR1 and CDR2 from the germline V gene are WSHSY and SAAADI. The V and J ends lost 6 bases and 2 bases, in that order; junction bases with no gene match: 10. This chain's CDR3 is CASRRSGTSDTYNEQFF. CDR3 DNA: TGCGCCAGCAGGAGATCCGGGACTAGCGACACCTACAATGAGCAGTTCTTC.

This clonotype was seen only a few times. The rearrangement uses TRBV7-9 and TRBJ1-1; a weak D match, TRBD1 (6 bases). Deletions cut 9 bases from V and 5 bases from J, with 25 bases between. Germline CDR1 and CDR2: SEHNR and FQNEAQ (reference sequence). The CDR3 length is 16 residues. In DNA form, the CDR3 reads TGTGCCAGTAGTACCCCCTTGGGGGGCATAGTAACTGAAGCTTTCTTT. As protein: CASSTPLGGIVTEAFF.

The chain recombines TRBV20-1 with TRBJ2-1, with 7 nucleotides matching TRBD1. In germline, CDR1 is DFQATT, CDR2 SNEGSKA (reference sequence). The CDR3 spans 16 residues. V gave up 0 bases and J gave up 4 bases; unmatched junction bases: 9. CDR3 loop: CSARDTDRILYNEQFF. As DNA, the CDR3 is TGCAGTGCTAGAGATACGGACAGGATTTTATACAATGAGCAGTTCTTC.

The chain uses TRBV6-2 or TRBV6-3 and TRBJ2-1; D gene uncertain. The germline V and J ends were trimmed by 5 bases and 7 bases, with 18 bases remaining between them. CDR1 is MNHEY and CDR2 is SVGEGT in the germline V gene. The CDR3 totals 15 residues. The CDR3 here is CASSAPGRLRNEQFF. Written as DNA, the CDR3 is TGTGCCAGCAGTGCCCCCGGGCGGCTTAGAAATGAGCAGTTCTTC.

At least ten counts were recorded for this clonotype. The genes are TRBV7-3 and TRBJ2-1; 7 bases are shared with TRBD1. Germline assignment: CDR1 SGHTA and CDR2 FQGTGA. Germline trimming cut 2 bases from V and 4 bases from J; bases unmatched to any gene: 5. This CDR3 is 15 amino acids long. The CDR3 nucleotides read TGTGCCAGCAGCTTAGCGCTGGGACAGTACAATGAGCAGTTCTTC. It codes for CASSLALGQYNEQFF.

This clonotype has a handful of counts. The V call is TRBV6-2 or TRBV6-3, the J call TRBJ2-1; 11 bases are shared with TRBD2. Germline CDR1 and CDR2: MNHEY and SVGEGT. This CDR3 has 14 residues. V dropped 8 bases and J dropped 8; count of bases not matched to a gene: 8. This chain's CDR3 is CASRGLAGWDEQFF. The CDR3 DNA reads TGTGCCAGCCGAGGACTAGCGGGTTGGGATGAGCAGTTCTTC.

The sample holds a few counts of this clonotype. The chain carries TRBV7-8 and TRBJ2-3; possible D gene TRBD2, 6 bases. V was cut by 1 base and J by 2 bases, with 16 bases left in between. The CDR3 has 17 amino acids. CDR1 is SGHVS and CDR2 is FQNEAQ in the germline V gene. CDR3 in DNA: TGTGCCAGCAGCTTAGTTTTTGGAGGGATGAACACAGATACGCAGTATTTT. It specifies CASSLVFGGMNTDTQYF.

This rearrangement joins TRBV27 to TRBJ1-2, with no clear D. CDR3 size: 10 residues. Germline V lookup: CDR1 MNHEY, CDR2 SMNVEV (reference sequence). V dropped 9 bases and J dropped 5 bases, with 7 bases sitting between them. The CDR3 coding sequence is TGTGCCAGAAGGATATATGGCTACACCTTC. Encoded protein: CARRIYGYTF.

The chain carries TRBV13 and TRBJ2-5; D is perhaps TRBD1 (5 bases). The CDR3 covers 14 residues. V lost 6 bases and J 3 bases, leaving 14 bases between the germline ends. CDR1 PRHDT and CDR2 FYEKMQ come from the germline V gene (reference sequence). DNA for the CDR3: TGTGCCAGCAGTTTTTTACAGGCTGAAGAGACCCAGTACTTC. It yields the protein CASSFLQAEETQYF.

There are a few counts of this clonotype. The chain employs TRBV28 and TRBJ2-2; 10 nucleotides align to TRBD1. Trimming took 6 bases from V and 3 from J; bases not matched to a gene: 7. Germline V gene lookup returns CDR1 MDHEN and CDR2 SYDVKM. The length of the CDR3 is 16 residues. CDR3: CASSHGQGDYTGELFF. As DNA, the CDR3 is TGTGCCAGCAGCCATGGACAGGGGGATTACACCGGGGAGCTGTTTTTT.

This clonotype turned up a few times. This chain uses TRBV7-9 with TRBJ2-1; 7 bases map to TRBD1. The CDR3 is 16 residues long. The J segment lost 7 bases and the V segment lost 4 bases, leaving 13 bases of the junction unmatched. Germline lookup yields CDR1 SEHNR and CDR2 FQNEAQ (reference sequence). The CDR3 sequence: CASSSPGTAKRNEQFF. The DNA of the CDR3 is TGTGCCAGCAGCTCCCCCGGGACAGCGAAAAGAAATGAGCAGTTCTTC.

The table lists this clonotype with many counts. This chain connects TRBV29-1 to TRBJ2-1, with D perhaps TRBD2 (6 bases). Per the germline V gene, CDR1 is SQVTM and CDR2 is ANQGSEA. This CDR3 contains 14 residues. V lost 7 bases, J lost 5 bases, and 18 bases lay in between. This CDR3 reads CSGQTGTGNNEQFF. Written as DNA, the CDR3 is TGCAGCGGCCAAACCGGGACTGGCAACAATGAGCAGTTCTTC.

This chain joins TRBV6-2 or TRBV6-3 and TRBJ2-5, with D maybe TRBD2 (6 bases). The CDR3 loop spans 13 amino acids. V was shortened by 2 bases and J by 3 bases, with 7 bases between the two germline ends. Germline CDR1 MNHEY, CDR2 SVGEGT. CDR3 in DNA: TGTGCCAGCAGTTACGGAGGGAAAGAGACCCAGTACTTC. This translates into CASSYGGKETQYF.